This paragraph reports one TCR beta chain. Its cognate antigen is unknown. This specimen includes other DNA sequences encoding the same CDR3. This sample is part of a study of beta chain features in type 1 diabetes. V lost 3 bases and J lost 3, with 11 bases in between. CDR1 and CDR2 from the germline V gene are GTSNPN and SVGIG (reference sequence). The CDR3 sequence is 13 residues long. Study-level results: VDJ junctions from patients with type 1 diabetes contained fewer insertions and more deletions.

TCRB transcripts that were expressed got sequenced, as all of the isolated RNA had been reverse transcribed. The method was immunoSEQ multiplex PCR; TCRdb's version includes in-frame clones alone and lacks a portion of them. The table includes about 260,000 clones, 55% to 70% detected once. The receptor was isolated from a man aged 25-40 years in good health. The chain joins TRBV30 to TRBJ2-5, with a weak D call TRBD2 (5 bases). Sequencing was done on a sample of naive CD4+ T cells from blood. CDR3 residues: CAWRGPGKETQYF. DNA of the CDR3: TGTGCCTGGAGAGGGCCGGGAAAAGAGACCCAGTACTTC.